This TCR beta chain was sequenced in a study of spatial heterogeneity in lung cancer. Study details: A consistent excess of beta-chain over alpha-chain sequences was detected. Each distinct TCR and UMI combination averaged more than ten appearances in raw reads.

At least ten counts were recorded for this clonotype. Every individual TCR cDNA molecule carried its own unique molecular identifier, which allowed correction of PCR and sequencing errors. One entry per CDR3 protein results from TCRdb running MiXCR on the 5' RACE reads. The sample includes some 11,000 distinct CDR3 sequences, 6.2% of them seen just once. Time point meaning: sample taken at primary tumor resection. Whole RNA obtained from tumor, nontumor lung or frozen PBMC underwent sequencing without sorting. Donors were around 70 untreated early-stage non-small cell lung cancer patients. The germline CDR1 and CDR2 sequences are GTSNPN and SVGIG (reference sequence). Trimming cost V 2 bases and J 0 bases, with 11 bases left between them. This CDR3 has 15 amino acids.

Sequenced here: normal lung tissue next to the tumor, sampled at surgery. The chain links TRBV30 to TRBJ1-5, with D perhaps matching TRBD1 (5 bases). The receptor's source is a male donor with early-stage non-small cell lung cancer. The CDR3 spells CAWSLRTLSNQPQHF. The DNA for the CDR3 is TGTGCCTGGAGTCTGAGGACACTTAGCAATCAGCCCCAGCATTTT.